The present TCR beta chain was sequenced within a study of blood T cell repertoires in COVID-19. Across the study: Both acute and convalescent COVID-19 samples were obtained from the United States, Italy and Spain. Nucleic acid was either cDNA or gDNA, and it came from T cells, B-cell-depleted T cells, or PBMCs.

V shed 11 bases and J shed 1 base, with 14 bases lying between them. CDR1 and CDR2 (germline): LNHDA, SQIVND (reference sequence). This CDR3 comprises 13 residues. Original data processing: Nucleated cell number was recorded as an estimate derived from reference gene primer amplification. Assay used: immunoSEQ multiplex PCR; TCRdb lists only in-frame clones, some missing. That table furnishes V, J and clone size, whereas the DNA furnished D and trimming. The table lists about 41,000 clones, 65% to 85% of them singletons. This TCR was recovered from an elderly woman with active or convalescent COVID-19. V and J are TRBV19 and TRBJ1-1; the D gene is possibly TRBD1 (6 bases). The sequenced sample was peripheral blood. This CDR3 is CAAARTANTEAFF. For the CDR3, the DNA is TGTGCCGCAGCTAGGACAGCGAACACTGAAGCTTTCTTT.